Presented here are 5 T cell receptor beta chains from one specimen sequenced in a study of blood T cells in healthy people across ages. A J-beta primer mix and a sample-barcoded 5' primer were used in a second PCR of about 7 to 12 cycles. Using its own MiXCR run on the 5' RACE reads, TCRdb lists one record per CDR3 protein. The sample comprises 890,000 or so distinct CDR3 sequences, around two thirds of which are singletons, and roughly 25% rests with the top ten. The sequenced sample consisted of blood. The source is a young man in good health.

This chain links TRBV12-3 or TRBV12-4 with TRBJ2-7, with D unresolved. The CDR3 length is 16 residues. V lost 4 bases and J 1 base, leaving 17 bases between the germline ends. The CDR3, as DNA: TGTGCCAGCAGTTGGGGTTACCAAGTCGGGTCCTACGAGCAGTACTTC. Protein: CASSWGYQVGSYEQYF.

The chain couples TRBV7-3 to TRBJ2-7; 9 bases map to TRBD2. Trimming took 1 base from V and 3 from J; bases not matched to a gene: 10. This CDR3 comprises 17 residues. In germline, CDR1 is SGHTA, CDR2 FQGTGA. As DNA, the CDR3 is TGTGCCAGCAGCTTAAACCCCATAGCGGGGGCTATCTACGAGCAGTACTTC. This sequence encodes CASSLNPIAGAIYEQYF.

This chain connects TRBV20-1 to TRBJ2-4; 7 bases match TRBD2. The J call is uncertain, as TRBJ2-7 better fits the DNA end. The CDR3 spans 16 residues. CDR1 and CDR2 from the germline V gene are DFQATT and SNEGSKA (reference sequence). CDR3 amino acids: CSARALADESSYEQYF. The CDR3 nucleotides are TGCAGTGCTAGGGCGCTAGCGGACGAGAGCTCCTACGAGCAGTACTTC.

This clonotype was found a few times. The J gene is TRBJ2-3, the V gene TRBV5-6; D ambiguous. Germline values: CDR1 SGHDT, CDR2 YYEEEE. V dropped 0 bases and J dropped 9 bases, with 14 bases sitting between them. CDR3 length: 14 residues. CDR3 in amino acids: CASSLGLLRGTQYF. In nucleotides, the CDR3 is TGTGCCAGCAGCTTGGGCCTCCTCCGAGGCACGCAGTATTTT. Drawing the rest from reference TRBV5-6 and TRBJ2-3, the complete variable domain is DAGVTQSPTHLIKTRGQQVTLRCSPKSGHDTVSWYQQALGQGPQFIFQYYEEEERQRGNFPDRFSGHQFPNYSSELNVNALLLGDSALYLCASSLGLLRGTQYFGPGTRLTVL.

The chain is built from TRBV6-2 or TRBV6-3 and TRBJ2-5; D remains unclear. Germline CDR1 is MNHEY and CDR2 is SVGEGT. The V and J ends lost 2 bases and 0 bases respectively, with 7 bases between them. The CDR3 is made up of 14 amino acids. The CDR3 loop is CASSYRQYQETQYF. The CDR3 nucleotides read TGTGCCAGCAGTTACCGGCAGTACCAAGAGACCCAGTACTTC.